Listed below are T cell receptor beta chains from one sample, sequenced in a study of blood T cell repertoires in COVID-19. Profiling relied on immunoSEQ multiplex PCR, and the TCRdb table lists in-frame clones only, not all of them. The data show about 42,000 clones, about 89% seen once. Material: peripheral blood. All receptors come from a human donor in a cohort sampled during active COVID-19. CDR3s include the opening cysteine and the closing phenylalanine or tryptophan.

V	J	CDR3
TRBV4-3	TRBJ2-7	CASSQEARPGGHSYEQYF
TRBV9	TRBJ1-2	CASSVDGASGDGYTF
TRBV29-1	TRBJ1-4	CSVGGLDEKLFF
TRBV6-4	TRBJ1-1	CASSDSSDSPEAFF
TRBV4-1	TRBJ1-1	CASSQDFGSAGDAEAFF
TRBV18	TRBJ1-3	CASSQGQLLSGNTIYF
TRBV19	TRBJ1-2	CASRQKPTNYGYTF
TRBV11-2	TRBJ2-7	CASSLDRRAYEQYF
TRBV7-8	TRBJ2-7	CASSLGSGIGIYEQYF
TRBV6-2/TRBV6-3	TRBJ1-1	CASSYFLRVHRRNTEAFF
TRBV19	TRBJ1-1	CASSTIDRRAFF
TRBV10-3	TRBJ2-5	CAIRTGQQETQYF
TRBV13	TRBJ2-7	CASSLLASGVSYEQYF
TRBV11-2	TRBJ2-1	CASSLARGGLFYNEQFF
TRBV27	TRBJ2-7	CASSLLPLTPYEQYF
TRBV7-2	TRBJ1-1	CASSLMPRPGTEAFF